This is a list of T cell receptor beta chains from one sample in a study of beta chain features in type 1 diabetes. The table came from immunoSEQ multiplex PCR; TCRdb's copy has only in-frame clones and leaves some out. The profile shows 970,000 or so clones, roughly 15% of them singletons. Sequenced material: naive CD4+ T cells from blood. Receptor source: a woman between 18 and 29 years old in good health. Both conserved end residues are part of each CDR3. A D gene is named only where the DNA matches it firmly. Clone size is shown for a subset of rows, as once, few, many or a class of expanded clone.

j_call	v_call	clone_size	d_call	cdr3_nt	cdr3_aa
TRBJ2-1	TRBV15	few	NA	TGTGCCACCAGCAAGGCCCTTGGCGGGACGTCGAATGAGCAGTTCTTC	CATSKALGGTSNEQFF
TRBJ1-2	TRBV28	few	TRBD1	TGTGCCAGCAGTTCACCGGGACAGGGGGTAGGCTATGGCTACACCTTC	CASSSPGQGVGYGYTF
TRBJ2-3	TRBV19	NA	TRBD2	TGTGCAATATTTACAAGCGGGAGGGTCCCAGATACGCAGTATTTT	CAIFTSGRVPDTQYF
TRBJ1-5	TRBV9	few	NA	TGTGCCAGCAGCGTAGGCACAGGCGGACAGCCCCAGCATTTT	CASSVGTGGQPQHF
TRBJ2-5	TRBV28	few	NA	TGTGCCAGCAGTTTGGGGGGGCGCCCCGAGACCCAGTACTTC	CASSLGGRPETQYF
TRBJ1-1	TRBV27	few	TRBD1	TGTGCCAGCAGTTCCCGCCCCCCGGGGACAGAGAACACTGAAGCTTTCTTT	CASSSRPPGTENTEAFF
TRBJ2-3	TRBV10-3	few	NA	TGTGCCATTTCTGCTGCTGCTGGCGGCCCCTTCACAGATACGCAGTATTTT	CAISAAAGGPFTDTQYF
TRBJ2-6	TRBV19	NA	NA	TGTGCCAGTAGTATTTCTGGGTTCCCTGGGGCCAACGTCCTGACTTTC	CASSISGFPGANVLTF
TRBJ2-2	TRBV9	NA	TRBD1	TGTGCCAGCAGCGTAGGGACAGGGTCTCTCAGCGGGGAGCTGTTTTTT	CASSVGTGSLSGELFF
TRBJ2-5	TRBV7-9	NA	NA	TGTGCCAGCAGCTCAACCCTTCGCCCCCCTCCGGAGACCCAGTACTTC	CASSSTLRPPPETQYF
TRBJ2-3	TRBV9	few	NA	TGTGCCAGCAGCGCCTCAGGGCCAGATACGCAGTATTTT	CASSASGPDTQYF
TRBJ2-3	TRBV7-2	NA	NA	TGTGCCAGCAGCTCTGGACAGAGCACAGATACGCAGTATTTT	CASSSGQSTDTQYF
TRBJ2-2	TRBV4-3	NA	NA	TGCGCCAGCAGCCGCCATGAGACTAGAACCCTCACCGGGGAGCTGTTTTTT	CASSRHETRTLTGELFF
TRBJ2-3	TRBV7-2	few	NA	TGTGCCAGCAGCCCGCCCCAGAGCACAGATACGCAGTATTTT	CASSPPQSTDTQYF
TRBJ1-3	TRBV19	few	NA	TGTGCCAGTACCCGAGTGTCTGGAAACACCATATATTTT	CASTRVSGNTIYF
TRBJ2-7	TRBV27	few	NA	TGTGCCAGCAGTCCTACAGTGACCAACTACGAGCAGTACTTC	CASSPTVTNYEQYF
TRBJ1-5	TRBV7-2	NA	NA	TGTGCCAGCAGCAAACAGCAAAATCAGCCCCAGCATTTT	CASSKQQNQPQHF
TRBJ1-2	TRBV15	few	NA	TGTGCCACCAGCGGGGACTATGGCTACACCTTC	CATSGDYGYTF
TRBJ2-1	TRBV10-3	few	TRBD2	TGTGCCATCACCGCGGGGACTAGCGGGAGGGCCTCCTACAATGAGCAGTTCTTC	CAITAGTSGRASYNEQFF
TRBJ1-5	TRBV28	NA	NA	TGTGCCAGCAGTCCGCAGGGGAACGGCAATCAGCCCCAGCATTTT	CASSPQGNGNQPQHF
TRBJ2-3	TRBV7-9	few	TRBD2	TGTGCCAGCAGCTTAGGATTCAGACTAGCGGGAGCCCAGACAGATACGCAGTATTTT	CASSLGFRLAGAQTDTQYF
TRBJ2-3	TRBV27	few	NA	TGTGCCAGCAGTTTTTATAGGGCTGCCTCGTGGGATACGCAGTATTTT	CASSFYRAASWDTQYF
TRBJ2-7	TRBV18	few	NA	TGTGCCAGCTCTCCCGGGACGCACTACGAGCAGTACTTC	CASSPGTHYEQYF
TRBJ2-5	TRBV5-1	NA	NA	TGCGCCAGCAGCTTTAACATAGAAGAGACCCAGTACTTC	CASSFNIEETQYF
TRBJ1-4	TRBV28	NA	NA	TGTGCCAGCAGTTTTGGGCCGGGTTATGAAAAACTGTTTTTT	CASSFGPGYEKLFF
TRBJ2-7	TRBV18	once	NA	TGTGCCAGCTCACCGGGGGGCGGGGATCAGCAGTACTTC	CASSPGGGDQQYF
TRBJ2-1	TRBV2	few	TRBD2	TGTGCCAGCAGTGGTAGCCTAGCGGGTAACAATGAGCAGTTCTTC	CASSGSLAGNNEQFF
TRBJ2-5	TRBV29-1	few	TRBD1	TGCAGCGTTTCGGGACAGGGGGCGGCTGAGACCCAGTACTTC	CSVSGQGAAETQYF
TRBJ2-7	TRBV7-3	NA	TRBD2	TGTGCCAGCAGCTTAGGGGGGACTACCTCCTACGAGCAGTACTTC	CASSLGGTTSYEQYF
TRBJ2-7	TRBV15	NA	NA	TGTGCCACCAGCAGTGCGACAGGAGTTTACGAGCAGTACTTC	CATSSATGVYEQYF
TRBJ2-7	TRBV11-2	NA	TRBD2	TGTGCCAGCAGCGCACTCGGTAGCGGGAGTACTTACGAGCAGTACTTC	CASSALGSGSTYEQYF
TRBJ1-1	TRBV7-2	NA	NA	TGTGCCAGCAGCTTAAGAGCTTCGGCGGAACTCCTTGAAGCTTTCTTT	CASSLRASAELLEAFF
TRBJ2-3	TRBV19	few	NA	TGTGCCAGTAGTGTATCGTCAGATACGCAGTATTTT	CASSVSSDTQYF
TRBJ2-3	TRBV9	NA	TRBD2	TGTGCCAGCAGCACTATGGGCGCCAGCGGGAAAGACACGCAGTATTTT	CASSTMGASGKDTQYF
TRBJ2-4	TRBV15	NA	TRBD1	TGTGCCACCAGCAGAGACGGACAGGGCAAAAACATTCAGTACTTC	CATSRDGQGKNIQYF
TRBJ2-1	TRBV4-3	few	TRBD2	TGCGCCAGCAGCCAAGAGGGGGCGGGACTAGCGGCACGGGGGCAGTTCTTC	CASSQEGAGLAARGQFF
TRBJ2-3	TRBV18	NA	NA	TGTGCCAGCTCACCAAGCTTTGGGACAGATACGCAGTATTTT	CASSPSFGTDTQYF
TRBJ1-2	TRBV15	NA	TRBD1	TGTGCCACCTCCCCCGGACAGGGTGTTTCCTATGGCTACACCTTC	CATSPGQGVSYGYTF
TRBJ2-1	TRBV10-3	NA	NA	TGTGCCATCAGTGAAAGTAAGGACCGAGTCAATGAGCAGTTCTTC	CAISESKDRVNEQFF
TRBJ1-1	TRBV4-3	few	TRBD1	TGCGCCAGCAGCCAGGAGGGACAGGCTGAAGCTTTCTTT	CASSQEGQAEAFF
TRBJ2-4	TRBV6-5	few	TRBD2	TGTGCCAGCAGAGAGAGCGGGGAAAACATTCAGTACTTC	CASRESGENIQYF
TRBJ2-7	TRBV28	few	TRBD2	TGTGCCAGCAGGATCCTGGCGGGAGGGCTCTACGAGCAGTACTTC	CASRILAGGLYEQYF
TRBJ1-4	TRBV7-9	NA	NA	TGTGCCAGCAGCTCGGGGGGTGGGGAAAAACTGTTTTTT	CASSSGGGEKLFF
TRBJ2-3	TRBV19	NA	NA	TGTGCCAGTAGTCCCTGGAGTCTCACAGATACGCAGTATTTT	CASSPWSLTDTQYF
TRBJ2-1	TRBV18	NA	NA	TGTGCCAGCTCACGTGGGTCCTCGGGGATTGAGGGACCGCAGTTCTTC	CASSRGSSGIEGPQFF
TRBJ1-2	TRBV5-1	NA	NA	TGCGCCAGCAGCTTGACAGGGATCCTTGACTATGGCTACACCTTC	CASSLTGILDYGYTF
TRBJ2-7	TRBV7-6	NA	TRBD2	TGTGCCAGCAGCCCCACCGGGACTAGAGTCTACGAGCAGTACTTC	CASSPTGTRVYEQYF
TRBJ2-1	TRBV6-6	few	TRBD2	TGTGCCATCCGACTAGCTGGGGACAATGAGCAGTTCTTC	CAIRLAGDNEQFF